The 23 T cell receptor beta chains in this list originate from one sample, sequenced in a study of T cell responses to AZD1222 COVID-19 vaccine. Profiling relied on immunoSEQ multiplex PCR, and the TCRdb table lists in-frame clones only, not all of them. The repertoire holds 170,000 or so clones, with approximately 93% as singletons. The starting material was peripheral blood, obtained on day 0 of AZD1222 vaccination. These receptors all come from an adult in good health.

V and J are TRBV10-3 and TRBJ1-6; D gene uncertain. This CDR3 comprises 13 residues. Trimming cost V 6 bases and J 5 bases, with 8 bases left between them. Germline CDR1 and CDR2: ENHRY and SYGVKD. DNA for the CDR3: TGTGCCATCAGGGCAGGAAATAATTCACCCCTCCACTTT. Protein: CAIRAGNNSPLHF.

The chain links TRBV27 to TRBJ2-5; 13 bases line up with TRBD2. The CDR3 has 14 amino acids. Trimming took 7 bases from V and 5 from J; bases not matched to a gene: 4. Germline V gene lookup returns CDR1 MNHEY and CDR2 SMNVEV (reference sequence). The CDR3 DNA follows: TGTGCCAGCAAAATGACTAGCGGGAGGGAGACCCAGTACTTC. Its protein is CASKMTSGRETQYF.

Remarks on this clone: This sample includes further DNA sequences coding for the same CDR3. The chain carries TRBV6-5 and TRBJ2-7, with D uncertain. V was clipped by 2 bases and J by 3 bases, with 8 bases between them. CDR1 is MNHEY and CDR2 is SVGAGI in the germline V gene. This CDR3 contains 13 residues. CDR3 region: CASSYGLGYEQYF. The CDR3 DNA sequence: TGTGCCAGCAGTTACGGTCTAGGCTACGAGCAGTACTTC.

The chain links TRBV6-5 to TRBJ1-1; unclear D gene. Trimming shortened V by 2 bases and J by 0 bases, and 7 bases separated the two germline ends. This CDR3 comprises 14 residues. Per the germline V gene, CDR1 is MNHEY and CDR2 is SVGAGI. In nucleotides, the CDR3 is TGTGCCAGCAGTTACGGGGAAATGAACACTGAAGCTTTCTTT. Residues: CASSYGEMNTEAFF.

The chain carries TRBV3-1 (or the pseudogene TRBV3-2) and TRBJ2-2; 9 positions match TRBD1. Trimming at V came to 5 bases and at J to 7 bases, leaving 8 bases not matched to a gene. Looked up from germline, CDR1 is LGHDT and CDR2 is YNNKEL (reference sequence). The CDR3 contains 15 residues. The CDR3 region is CASSRTGGWSGELFF. In nucleotides, the CDR3 is TGTGCCAGCAGCAGAACAGGGGGCTGGAGCGGGGAGCTGTTTTTT.

This clone was seen a single time. The rearrangement uses TRBV7-9 and TRBJ2-2; a weak D match, TRBD1 (6 bases). V lost 6 bases, J lost 7 bases, and 24 bases lay in between. Germline V gene data show CDR1 as SEHNR and CDR2 as FQNEAQ (reference sequence). This CDR3 spans 17 amino acids. This chain's CDR3 is CASRGGMRAGSIGELFF. As DNA, the CDR3 is TGTGCCAGCAGAGGGGGAATGAGGGCAGGAAGTATCGGGGAGCTGTTTTTT.

This clone appeared a few times. V and J are TRBV11-2 and TRBJ1-2; 7 bases are a match to TRBD1. The V and J ends lost 0 bases and 5 bases, in that order; junction bases with no gene match: 3. CDR1 SGHAT and CDR2 FQNNGV come from the germline V gene. The CDR3 loop spans 14 amino acids. Written as DNA, the CDR3 is TGTGCCAGCAGCTTAGATAGGGACAGTTATGGCTACACCTTC. Its protein product is CASSLDRDSYGYTF.

This sequence joins TRBV19 and TRBJ1-4, with unresolved D. Trimming shortened V by 3 bases and J by 0 bases, and 11 bases separated the two germline ends. CDR1 is LNHDA and CDR2 is SQIVND in the germline V gene (reference sequence). The CDR3 is 16 amino acids. As DNA, the CDR3 is TGTGCCAGTAGTATGGTAGGCAGGACAACTAATGAAAAACTGTTTTTT. It encodes CASSMVGRTTNEKLFF.

The chain is built from TRBV5-4 and TRBJ1-3; D is ambiguous. The CDR3 loop spans 14 amino acids. Germline loops: CDR1 SGHNT, CDR2 YYREEE (reference sequence). The V and J ends lost 1 base and 4 bases respectively, with 9 bases between them. The CDR3 spells CASSLTGYGNTIYF. In nucleotides, the CDR3 is TGTGCCAGCAGCTTGACGGGGTACGGAAACACCATATATTTT.

The rearrangement links TRBV7-3 to TRBJ2-1; D might be TRBD2 (5 bases). The CDR3 has 16 amino acids. The ends were cut back, 2 bases at V and 0 bases at J, with 11 bases in the middle. Germline CDR1 is SGHTA and CDR2 is FQGTGA. The CDR3 loop reads CASSLGSGNSYNEQFF. The CDR3, as DNA: TGTGCCAGCAGCTTAGGGTCGGGAAACTCCTACAATGAGCAGTTCTTC.

The chain links TRBV4-1 to TRBJ1-6; D may be TRBD1 (5 bases). CDR1 MGHRA and CDR2 YSYEKL come from the germline V gene. The V end was cut by 5 bases, the J end by 7 bases, with 15 bases between. The CDR3 has 15 amino acids. The CDR3 protein is CASSDRTSINSPLHF. CDR3 coding DNA: TGCGCCAGCAGCGATCGGACATCCATCAATTCACCCCTCCACTTT.

V usage is TRBV10-3 and J usage is TRBJ2-1, with 7 bases aligning to TRBD2. The CDR3 is 15 amino acids. In germline, CDR1 is ENHRY, CDR2 SYGVKD. V shed 10 bases and J 2 bases; nucleotides not matched to a gene: 11. CDR3 nucleotide sequence: TGTGCCAGCCGTGTGGGGGGGAACACCTACAATGAGCAGTTCTTC. Translating gives CASRVGGNTYNEQFF.

Only one count was recorded for this clone. The rearrangement joins TRBV6-5 to TRBJ2-5, with a possible D match to TRBD2 (6 bases). Germline V gives CDR1 MNHEY, CDR2 SVGAGI. V dropped 1 base and J dropped 7 bases, with 10 bases sitting between them. There are 13 residues in the CDR3. In DNA form, the CDR3 reads TGTGCCAGCAGTTACTTAGCGGTGGGGACCCAGTACTTC. Protein product: CASSYLAVGTQYF.

The V and J genes are TRBV30 and TRBJ1-2, with TRBD1 matching over 7 bases. This CDR3 region has 12 residues. V lost 8 bases to trimming and J lost 6 bases; unmatched junction nucleotides: 9. Germline CDR1 reads GTSNPN; CDR2 reads SVGIG (reference sequence). The CDR3 loop reads CALRQGRDGYTF. The CDR3 DNA reads as TGTGCCCTACGACAGGGTCGGGATGGCTACACCTTC.

The CDR3, as DNA: TGTGCCAGCAGTCCCCGGACTAGCGAAGATACGCAGTATTTT. It translates to CASSPRTSEDTQYF. This chain joins TRBV6-5 and TRBJ2-3, with 9 bases matching TRBD2. V shed 5 bases, J shed 5 bases, and the junction held 5 bases outside the gene matches. Germline V CDR1 and CDR2: MNHEY, SVGAGI. The CDR3 consists of 14 residues.

This clone was found a few times. The chain uses TRBV11-2 and TRBJ1-5; D ambiguous. The CDR3 covers 13 residues. The germline V gene encodes CDR1 SGHAT and CDR2 FQNNGV. Deletions cut 3 bases from V and 3 bases from J, with 6 bases between. Here the CDR3 DNA reads TGTGCCAGCAGCTTGAGTTCCAATCAGCCCCAGCATTTT. Protein: CASSLSSNQPQHF. Complete variable domain (other parts from reference TRBV11-2 and TRBJ1-5): EAGVAQSPRYKIIEKRQSVAFWCNPISGHATLYWYQQILGQGPKLLIQFQNNGVVDDSQLPKDRFSAERLKGVDSTLKIQPAKLEDSAVYLCASSLSSNQPQHFGDGTRLSIL.

About this clone itself: In the same sample, other DNA sequences code for this CDR3. The chain joins TRBV7-2 to TRBJ2-5, with D possibly matching TRBD1 (5 bases). The germline V gene encodes CDR1 SGHTA and CDR2 FQGNSA. This CDR3 is built from 14 residues. V was pared by 4 bases and J by 5 bases, with 14 bases between. The CDR3 DNA reads TGTGCCAGCAGCTACCAAAGGGGTGGGGAGACCCAGTACTTC. It specifies CASSYQRGGETQYF.

The chain links TRBV12-3 or TRBV12-4 to TRBJ1-2; D is unclear. The CDR3 has 12 residues. V dropped 5 bases and J dropped 4 bases, with 8 bases sitting between them. Written as DNA, the CDR3 is TGTGCCAGCAGTGAGGGCCTCTATGGCTACACCTTC. Protein product: CASSEGLYGYTF.

The chain combines TRBV13 with TRBJ2-7, with a tentative D call TRBD2 (6 bases). The CDR3 spans 16 residues. In germline, CDR1 is PRHDT, CDR2 FYEKMQ (reference sequence). Trimming stripped 5 bases from V and 2 bases from J, with 19 bases between. CDR3 sequence reads: CASSLHGGLRAYEQYF. In nucleotides, the CDR3 is TGTGCCAGCAGCCTCCACGGGGGACTGAGGGCCTACGAGCAGTACTTC.

The V and J genes are TRBV9 and TRBJ2-7; 7 bases are a match to TRBD1. Germline V CDR1 and CDR2: SGDLS, YYNGEE. Unmatched junction bases numbered 13, after V lost 3 bases and J lost 4 bases. This CDR3 is built from 16 residues. The CDR3 region is CASSANSGTAIYEQYF. DNA for the CDR3: TGTGCCAGCAGCGCCAATTCCGGGACAGCCATATACGAGCAGTACTTC.

The chain is built from TRBV3-1 (or the pseudogene TRBV3-2) and TRBJ2-3, with 9 bases matching TRBD2. From germline, CDR1 is LGHDT and CDR2 YNNKEL (reference sequence). The CDR3 contains 18 residues. V dropped 0 bases and J dropped 2; count of bases not matched to a gene: 9. The DNA of the CDR3 is TGTGCCAGCAGCCAAGACCGGGTAGCGGGGGACTTCACAGATACGCAGTATTTT. Amino acid sequence: CASSQDRVAGDFTDTQYF.

V gene TRBV6-5 combines with J gene TRBJ1-2; 10 bases agree with TRBD1. The CDR3 runs 13 residues. V lost 5 bases to trimming and J lost 6 bases; unmatched junction nucleotides: 3. Looked up from germline, CDR1 is MNHEY and CDR2 is SVGAGI. CDR3 in amino acids: CASSPTGGNGYTF. The CDR3 DNA sequence: TGTGCCAGCAGTCCGACAGGGGGCAATGGCTACACCTTC.

The chain links TRBV6-6 to TRBJ1-1, with 10 bases identical to TRBD1. The CDR3 has 14 amino acids. Germline V gene data show CDR1 as MNHNY and CDR2 as SVGAGI (reference sequence). The ends lost 7 bases at V and 4 bases at J; junction bases unmatched: 6. The CDR3 is CASKPTGGVTEAFF. CDR3 sequence (DNA): TGTGCCAGCAAGCCGACAGGGGGCGTCACTGAAGCTTTCTTT.